These 22 T cell receptor beta chains were all obtained from the same sample, sequenced in a study of T-cell memory formation after mild COVID-19. TCRdb redid the calling of the 5' RACE reads with MiXCR, one entry per CDR3 protein. Of about 470,000 distinct CDR3 sequences detected, roughly 18% appear once; the ten largest clones hold 9% to 15%. The sample was PBMCs or a T cell subset sorted from them (not recorded which). The receptor set was obtained from an adult woman who had mild COVID-19 (a few samples of this study predate the infection). Cell type and time point are not known.

The rearrangement links TRBV10-3 to TRBJ2-7; 7 nucleotides match TRBD1. CDR3 size: 15 residues. Unmatched junction bases numbered 7, after V lost 4 bases and J lost 1 base. The germline CDR1 and CDR2 sequences are ENHRY and SYGVKD. The CDR3 loop reads CAISVRQGPSYEQYF. The CDR3 DNA is TGTGCCATCAGTGTAAGACAGGGTCCGTCCTACGAGCAGTACTTC.

This clonotype was seen a handful of times. The rearrangement links TRBV25-1 to TRBJ1-4, with D maybe TRBD1 (5 bases). Germline V lookup: CDR1 MGHDK, CDR2 SYGVNS. The ends were cut back, 5 bases at V and 3 bases at J, with 7 bases in the middle. The CDR3 loop spans 13 amino acids. CDR3 coding DNA: TGTGCCAGCAGTCAGGGTCCTAATGAAAAACTGTTTTTT. Translated, it gives CASSQGPNEKLFF.

The table lists this clonotype with a few counts. The chain is built from TRBV30 and TRBJ2-3; 8 positions match TRBD1. Germline values: CDR1 GTSNPN, CDR2 SVGIG (reference sequence). This CDR3 has 11 residues. Germline trimming cut 3 bases from V and 11 bases from J; bases unmatched to any gene: 4. CDR3 in amino acids: CAWRTGQEQYF. CDR3 DNA: TGTGCCTGGAGGACGGGACAGGAGCAGTATTTT.

The V call is TRBV2, the J call TRBJ2-1; 9 bases align to TRBD1. The CDR3 contains 16 residues. Per the germline V gene, CDR1 is SNHLY and CDR2 is FYNNEI. V trimming: 6 bases; J trimming: 3 bases; junction bases outside the gene matches: 9. The CDR3 spells CASSPTPGQGYNEQFF. Here the CDR3 DNA reads TGTGCCAGCAGCCCAACCCCGGGACAGGGCTACAATGAGCAGTTCTTC.

This clonotype was seen a handful of times. The chain couples TRBV6-1 to TRBJ2-5; D is perhaps TRBD2 (5 bases). Trimming left V 7 bases short and J 7 bases short, with 10 bases between. This CDR3 is 11 amino acids long. CDR1 and CDR2 from the germline V gene are MNHNS and SASEGT. The CDR3 region has the DNA TGTGCCAGCAATGGACTTGGGACCCAGTACTTC. It yields the protein CASNGLGTQYF.

This clonotype was seen a handful of times. V usage is TRBV3-1 and J usage is TRBJ2-7; weak D call: TRBD2 (6 bases). Germline CDR1 reads LGHDT; CDR2 reads YNNKEL (reference sequence). The CDR3 loop spans 15 amino acids. V was shortened by 0 bases and J by 2 bases, with 11 bases between the two germline ends. The CDR3 DNA reads as TGTGCCAGCAGCCAAGAAATAGCGGCCGCCTACGAGCAGTACTTC. Its translation is CASSQEIAAAYEQYF.

This clonotype was counted only a few times. This chain connects TRBV3-1 to TRBJ2-7; TRBD1 matches at 7 bases. With 3 bases clipped from V and 6 bases from J, the junction kept 11 bases outside the gene matches. CDR3 size: 15 residues. CDR1 is LGHDT and CDR2 is YNNKEL in the germline V gene (reference sequence). CDR3 nucleotide sequence: TGTGCCAGCAGCCAGAGGGGACAGTCCCTAGCCGAGCAGTACTTC. Translating it yields CASSQRGQSLAEQYF.

This clonotype was picked up a small number of times. The genes are TRBV7-2 and TRBJ2-1; D might be TRBD2 (6 bases). The CDR3 contains 15 residues. Germline-derived CDR1 and CDR2 are SGHTA and FQGNSA. Trimming shortened V by 1 base and J by 1 base, and 8 bases separated the two germline ends. The DNA of the CDR3 is TGTGCCAGCAGCTTAGACGCGGGATCCTACAATGAGCAGTTCTTC. It yields the protein CASSLDAGSYNEQFF.

This clonotype was observed a handful of times. The V call is TRBV4-2, the J call TRBJ2-4, with D perhaps matching TRBD2 (5 bases). V was shortened by 4 bases and J by 2 bases, with 9 bases between the two germline ends. The CDR3 consists of 14 residues. Per the germline V gene, CDR1 is LGHNA and CDR2 is YNFKEQ. CDR3 DNA: TGTGCCAGCAGCCCGTCCGGGACCAAAAACATTCAGTACTTC. Translated, it gives CASSPSGTKNIQYF.

The chain recombines TRBV20-1 with TRBJ2-7; 10 bases agree with TRBD2. The CDR3 has 17 amino acids. CDR1 is DFQATT and CDR2 is SNEGSKA in the germline V gene (reference sequence). The V and J ends lost 6 bases and 4 bases, in that order; junction bases with no gene match: 18. Here the CDR3 reads CSAIIPTSGRAGYEQYF. CDR3 in DNA: TGCAGTGCCATCATCCCGACCAGCGGGAGGGCCGGTTACGAGCAGTACTTC.

The chain has TRBV24-1 and TRBJ1-2; 10 nucleotides align to TRBD1. This CDR3 contains 15 residues. Per germline, CDR1 KGHDR and CDR2 SFDVKD. The V gene end was trimmed by 4 bases and the J gene end by 6 bases; junction bases not matched to a gene: 7. The CDR3 protein is CATSDGGQGVHGYTF. DNA for the CDR3: TGTGCCACCAGTGACGGTGGACAGGGGGTCCATGGCTACACCTTC.

The chain links TRBV6-6 to TRBJ2-2, with D uncertain. The CDR3 extends over 15 amino acids. CDR1 MNHNY and CDR2 SVGAGI come from the germline V gene (reference sequence). V lost 5 bases, J lost 7 bases, and 17 bases lay in between. CDR3 bases: TGTGCCAGCAGTCAAACTCTCGGCTTAGGCGGGGAGCTGTTTTTT. Residues: CASSQTLGLGGELFF.

In its sample, this clonotype was seen a few times. DNA for the CDR3: TGTGCCAGCAGTGACCCGACAGGGTTGACCTACGAGCAGTACTTC. Translated: CASSDPTGLTYEQYF. The V call is TRBV2, the J call TRBJ2-7, with 7 bases that match TRBD1. The CDR3 sequence is 15 residues long. With 3 bases clipped from V and 2 bases from J, the junction kept 7 bases outside the gene matches. Germline assignment: CDR1 SNHLY and CDR2 FYNNEI.

This clonotype was seen more than once but under ten times. The chain couples TRBV10-3 to TRBJ2-5; 10 bases are shared with TRBD2. CDR1 is ENHRY and CDR2 is SYGVKD in the germline V gene. V gave up 3 bases and J gave up 4 bases; unmatched junction bases: 8. The CDR3 sequence is 16 residues long. The CDR3 sequence is CAISEFEREGRETQYF. The CDR3 nucleotides read TGTGCCATCAGTGAATTTGAGCGGGAGGGGCGAGAGACCCAGTACTTC.

This chain connects TRBV30 to TRBJ1-4; D call uncertain. The CDR3 covers 14 residues. Germline V gene lookup returns CDR1 GTSNPN and CDR2 SVGIG (reference sequence). Trimming shortened V by 8 bases and J by 2 bases, and 15 bases separated the two germline ends. The CDR3 region is CAVLGISTNEKLFF. The CDR3 DNA reads as TGTGCCGTTTTGGGGATCTCGACTAATGAAAAACTGTTTTTT. Using reference TRBV30 and TRBJ1-4 for the parts outside the CDR3, the full variable domain is SQTIHQWPATLVQPVGSPLSLECTVEGTSNPNLYWYRQAAGRGLQLLFYSVGIGQISSEVPQNLSASRPQDRQFILSSKKLLLSDSGFYLCAVLGISTNEKLFFGSGTQLSVL.

J is TRBJ1-6 and V is TRBV6-6; no clear D gene. CDR1 and CDR2 from the germline V gene are MNHNY and SVGAGI (reference sequence). V lost 7 bases and J 7 bases, leaving 14 bases between the germline ends. This CDR3 comprises 14 residues. CDR3 in DNA: TGTGCCAGCACCGTGGGGAGGGTCAATTCACCCCTCCACTTT. Its translation: CASTVGRVNSPLHF.

V usage is TRBV30 and J usage is TRBJ2-5; D gene unclear. CDR1 is GTSNPN and CDR2 is SVGIG in the germline V gene (reference sequence). The CDR3 runs 13 residues. V was cut by 2 bases and J by 7 bases, with 14 bases left in between. The CDR3 spells CAWSKELGATQYF. Here the CDR3 DNA reads TGTGCCTGGAGTAAGGAGCTCGGCGCGACCCAGTACTTC.

The V and J genes are TRBV7-8 and TRBJ1-2; D is perhaps TRBD1 (6 bases). The length of the CDR3 is 19 residues. V gave up 3 bases and J gave up 4 bases, with 27 bases separating them. The germline V gene has CDR1 SGHVS and CDR2 FQNEAQ. Written as DNA, the CDR3 is TGTGCCAGCAGCTTCGGACACCCCGGGGGGCGCGGTTCTAGCTATGGCTACACCTTC. It specifies CASSFGHPGGRGSSYGYTF.

Here the CDR3 reads CASSSFRESNTGELFF. The DNA of the CDR3 is TGTGCCAGCAGCTCGTTCCGGGAGTCGAACACCGGGGAGCTGTTTTTT. The chain joins TRBV7-6 to TRBJ2-2; TRBD2 might be the D (6 bases). CDR3 size: 16 residues. Germline V gives CDR1 SGHVS, CDR2 FNYEAQ. Trimming left V 4 bases short and J 0 bases short, with 12 bases between.

This clonotype was recorded a few times. V gene TRBV20-1 combines with J gene TRBJ1-4; 12 bases align to TRBD1. CDR1 and CDR2 (germline): DFQATT, SNEGSKA (reference sequence). V dropped 2 bases and J dropped 0; count of bases not matched to a gene: 10. CDR3 size: 19 residues. CDR3: CSARNTPGQGAATNEKLFF. The DNA for the CDR3 is TGCAGTGCTAGAAATACACCGGGACAGGGGGCGGCAACTAATGAAAAACTGTTTTTT.

This chain joins TRBV7-2 and TRBJ2-2; 9 positions match TRBD1. Germline V gene data show CDR1 as SGHTA and CDR2 as FQGNSA. The ends lost 6 bases at V and 4 bases at J; junction bases unmatched: 6. The CDR3 spans 15 residues. The chain's CDR3 is CASRQGAASTGELFF. The DNA of the CDR3 is TGTGCCAGCAGACAGGGGGCGGCTAGCACCGGGGAGCTGTTTTTT.

This clonotype showed up many times. This sequence joins TRBV4-2 and TRBJ2-1; tentatively, D is TRBD2 (5 bases). The V gene's germline CDR1 is LGHNA and CDR2 YNFKEQ. The CDR3 spans 16 residues. Trimming took 6 bases from V and 0 from J, leaving 15 bases between them. For the CDR3, the DNA is TGTGCCAGCAGTTCCGCTCCGGGGAACTCCTACAATGAGCAGTTCTTC. Protein: CASSSAPGNSYNEQFF.